The clone carrying this TCR beta chain has a count of ten or more. Its antigen is currently unknown. The data belong to a study of breast tumors, draining lymph nodes, adjacent tissues. Study results and limitations: Tumor repertoires ranked between lymph nodes and nontumor tissue in diversity, with V and J gene preferences. Luminal-like breast cancer showed significantly greater tumor-nontumor repertoire similarity than basal-like breast cancer did. Most tumor T cells seemingly derive from lymph node, then expand in tumor.

Germline trimming cut 2 bases from V and 5 bases from J; bases unmatched to any gene: 10. CDR3 length: 15 residues. Germline V gene data show CDR1 as DFQATT and CDR2 as SNEGSKA (reference sequence). TCRdb ran MiXCR on the multiplex PCR reads and lists one entry per CDR3 protein. The table lists more than 30,000 distinct CDR3 sequences, under 80% of them singletons. The chain links TRBV20-1 to TRBJ2-7; 9 nucleotides match TRBD1. This TCR derives from a female donor with breast cancer. Some clones in this sample may be carry-over from other donors' samples. Sequenced: breast tumor tissue. The CDR3 sequence is CSARNSRTGVHEQYF. The CDR3 nucleotides read TGCAGTGCTAGAAATTCGAGGACAGGGGTCCACGAGCAGTACTTC.